This T cell receptor (beta chain) was recorded in a study of cytomegalovirus exposure and HLA in healthy donors. Study context: Inside one of the first data releases sat some 85 million unique TCRs taken from HLA-typed donors. Researchers found that about 84% of fewer than 450 genotyped donors fell within the Caucasian-associated ancestry cluster.

The study ran its PCR with 60 Vbeta and 13 Jbeta primers. TCRdb's table, derived via immunoSEQ multiplex PCR, lists solely in-frame clones and lacks some. The sample records about 150,000 clones, around 80% being singletons. Study-level results: Researchers reported in a later analysis that common viral pathogens appeared linked to several top clusters.

Points on this clone: Antigen unknown.

CDR1 and CDR2 (germline): SGHRS, YFSETQ. This CDR3 spans 16 amino acids. V gave up 4 bases and J gave up 4 bases; unmatched junction bases: 9. This receptor was taken from a man aged 40-49 years in good health and CMV-seropositive. Source material: PBMCs. This chain links TRBV5-1 with TRBJ2-1; 9 bases map to TRBD1. The CDR3 is CASSGSGTGIYNEQFF. For the CDR3, the DNA is TGCGCCAGCAGCGGCTCCGGGACAGGGATTTACAATGAGCAGTTCTTC.